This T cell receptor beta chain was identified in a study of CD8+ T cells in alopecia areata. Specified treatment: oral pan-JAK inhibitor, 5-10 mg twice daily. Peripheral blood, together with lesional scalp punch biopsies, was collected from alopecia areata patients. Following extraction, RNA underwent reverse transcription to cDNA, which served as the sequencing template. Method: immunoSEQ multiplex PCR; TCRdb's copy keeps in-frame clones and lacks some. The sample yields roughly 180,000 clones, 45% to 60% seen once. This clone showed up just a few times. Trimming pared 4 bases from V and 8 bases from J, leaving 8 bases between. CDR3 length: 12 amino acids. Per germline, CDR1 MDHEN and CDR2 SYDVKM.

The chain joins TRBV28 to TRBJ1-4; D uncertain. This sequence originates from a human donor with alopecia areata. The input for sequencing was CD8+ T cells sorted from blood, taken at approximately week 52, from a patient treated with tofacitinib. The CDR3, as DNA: TGTGCCAGCAGTTATACGTGGGAAAAACTGTTTTTT. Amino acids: CASSYTWEKLFF.